What follows are 2 T cell receptor beta chains derived from one specimen sequenced in a study of blood T cell repertoires in COVID-19 (dated by TCRdb to 2019 to 2021). The library was generated by the immunoSEQ multiplex PCR assay. TCRdb limited this immuneACCESS table to in-frame rearrangements with V and J called. A share of clones is missing; checked studies link under half to unresolved V genes, and the rest is unexplained. Across this sample there are over 200,000 clones, with around four fifths seen only once. 15% to 20% of the sample lies in the top ten. Sequenced input: peripheral blood. Receptor source: a woman older than 75 with active or convalescent COVID-19.

This chain connects TRBV12-3 or TRBV12-4 to TRBJ2-3; 8 bases match TRBD2. The ends lost 2 bases at V and 9 bases at J; junction bases unmatched: 4. The CDR3 covers 13 residues. The CDR3, as DNA: TGTGCCAGCAGTTTACAGCGGGAGCTGACGCAGTATTTT. Protein: CASSLQRELTQYF.

V is TRBV3-1 (or the pseudogene TRBV3-2) and J is TRBJ2-1; possibly TRBD2 for D (5 bases). The germline CDR1 and CDR2 sequences are LGHDT and YNNKEL (reference sequence). V lost 1 base to trimming and J lost 0 bases, with 13 bases between them. This CDR3 has 17 residues. The CDR3 DNA is TGTGCCAGCAGCCAAGTCGTACTAGTCGCCTCCTACAATGAGCAGTTCTTC. Protein product: CASSQVVLVASYNEQFF.